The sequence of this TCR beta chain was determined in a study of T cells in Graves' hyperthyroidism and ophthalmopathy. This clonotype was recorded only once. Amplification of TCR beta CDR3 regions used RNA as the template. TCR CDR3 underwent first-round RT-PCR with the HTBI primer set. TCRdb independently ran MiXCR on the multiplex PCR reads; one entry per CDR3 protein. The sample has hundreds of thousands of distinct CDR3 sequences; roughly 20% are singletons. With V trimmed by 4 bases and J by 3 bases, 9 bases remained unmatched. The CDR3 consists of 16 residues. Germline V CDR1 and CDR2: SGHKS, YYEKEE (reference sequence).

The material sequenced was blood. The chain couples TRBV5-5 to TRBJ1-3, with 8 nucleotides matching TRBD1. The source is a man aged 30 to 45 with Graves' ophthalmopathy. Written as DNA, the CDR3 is TGTGCCAGCAGCCGACCAGGGGGCGCATTTGGAAACACCATATATTTT. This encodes CASSRPGGAFGNTIYF.